This paragraph covers one T cell receptor beta chain sequence. This clonotype appeared a single time. Its antigen remains undetermined. No much larger clone exists at a distance of one base, and base qualities are not known. Just one read gives weak support. The data stem from a study of low-dose radiotherapy and immunotherapy resistance in tumors (dated 2022 in TCRdb). A note on the overall study: In Cohort 1, each fraction delivered 0.5 Gy every 2 weeks, and the prescribed total PTV dose was 6.5 Gy. For Cohort 2, the dose was 1 Gy per fraction given every two weeks, adding up to 13 Gy in total across 26 weeks. Patients were given nivolumab as a 240 mg flat dose every two weeks and ipilimumab at 1 mg/kg every six weeks, with both drugs delivered intravenously. Cyclophosphamide 200 mg/m2 was given intravenously every two weeks, one day before each radiation and immunotherapy administration. Aspirin 300 mg was taken orally once daily by patients for four cycles, starting on cycle 1 day 1. Randomization of trial participants into treatment groups was not performed. Eight patients were included in the translational analysis: three from the first dose cohort and the first five from the second dose cohort.

The sequencer listed for this sample is Illumina HiSeq 2500. Superscript III and a set of TRAV- and TRBV-specific primers were used to synthesize first-strand cDNA, so that both TCRalpha and TCRbeta chains were covered. TCRs were amplified with Phusion for about 18 PCR cycles using a constant-region primer together with the adapter attached to the V primers. Isolated mRNA was amplified with the MessageAmp II aRNA Amplification Kit, using a roughly 15-hour in vitro transcription at 37°C. The Dynabeads mRNA DIRECT Purification Kit was used to isolate mRNA for TCR sequencing. Indexed Illumina adapters were added in a second Phusion PCR of roughly 25 cycles, after which AMPure XP beads were used to purify the products. As for the authors' bioinformatics: Using custom Perl scripts, TCR sequences encoding the same protein were pooled, out-of-frame sequences were removed, and the abundance of each clonotype was computed. Any TCR sequence backed by just one read was left out of the analysis. The metrics used to describe the repertoires included Shannon entropy, Gini index, clonality, richness, and the frequency of TCRs shared between repertoires. TCRdb passed the public sequencing reads through fastp at Q25 and MiXCR, retaining productive beta sequences. Rows matching on CDR3 protein sequence are summarized as one entry with the most common DNA and genes. TCRdb's processing, not the study's, gives the V and J calls here. Recorded for this sample are 31,000 or so distinct CDR3 sequences; approximately 54% of them occurred a single time. The ten biggest clones cover approximately 5.3% of the sample.

The sample's time point, from its label and the paper: after trial treatment. The sample's treatment or condition label, decoded: LDRT plus nivolumab, ipilimumab, low-dose cyclophosphamide and aspirin (RACIN trial). Donors were enrolled in RACIN, a single-arm phase I dose-escalation trial in which nivolumab, ipilimumab, aspirin, low-dose cyclophosphamide and low-dose radiotherapy were combined. Patients were eligible if they had advanced solid tumors that were TIL-negative. The CDR3 numbers 15 residues from cysteine through phenylalanine. Only the CDR3 DNA stays, 45 bases, in frame from base 1. Reading the germline V gene (reference sequence) gives CDR1 MNHEY and CDR2 SMNVEV. Trimming leaves V shorter by 2 bases and J shorter by 8 bases, with the junction holding 7 bases beyond the gene matches.

This receptor was taken from a male donor with gallbladder cancer. The input for sequencing was PBMCs, taken after low-dose radiotherapy plus immunotherapy. The receptor chain draws on TRBV27 and TRBJ1-1, with 11 middle bases fitting TRBD1. The DNA sequence reads TGTGCCAGCAGTTTAAGGCCGCGGACAGGGGGCGAAGCTTTCTTT. Its protein reads: CASSLRPRTGGEAFF.